A selection of T cell receptor beta chains follows, all from one sample in a study of cytomegalovirus exposure and HLA in healthy donors. TCRdb's copy holds only in-frame clones and misses some; the assay was immunoSEQ multiplex PCR. The sample has around 240,000 clones, around 89% seen once. The sequenced sample was PBMCs. These receptors were collected from a woman between 18 and 30 years old in good health and CMV-seronegative. CDR3s include the opening cysteine and the closing phenylalanine or tryptophan. The order of the fields is clone size, J gene, V gene, D gene, CDR3 protein, CDR3 DNA. A D gene is named only where the DNA matches it firmly. A clone size is listed for some rows: how often the clone was seen (once, few, many), or a class if it is expanded.

>once|TRBJ2-2|TRBV6-1|TRBD2
CASSEGGGTITGELFF
TGTGCCAGCAGTGAAGGGGGAGGGACTATCACCGGGGAGCTGTTTTTT
>-|TRBJ2-3|TRBV4-1|-
CASSLGIRLTDTQYF
TGCGCCAGCAGCCTCGGGATTCGTCTTACAGATACGCAGTATTTT
>few|TRBJ1-6|TRBV28|TRBD1
CASTERQGLNSPLHF
TGTGCCAGCACCGAACGACAGGGCCTTAATTCACCCCTCCACTTT
>-|TRBJ1-5|TRBV7-2|-
CASSRGESNQPQHF
TGTGCCAGCAGCCGAGGCGAGAGCAATCAGCCCCAGCATTTT
>-|TRBJ1-6|TRBV5-4|TRBD1
CASSFGTVVSPLHF
TGTGCCAGCAGCTTCGGGACAGTGGTATCACCCCTCCACTTT
>-|TRBJ1-6|TRBV19|TRBD1
CASSSGQGATLSSYNSPLHF
TGTGCCAGTAGTTCGGGACAGGGGGCTACATTAAGCTCCTATAATTCACCCCTCCACTTT
>-|TRBJ2-3|TRBV7-9|-
CASSPGVDTQYF
TGTGCCAGCAGCCCCGGAGTAGATACGCAGTATTTT
>few|TRBJ1-2|TRBV2|TRBD1
CASKTGGNYGYTF
TGTGCCAGCAAGACAGGGGGGAACTATGGCTACACCTTC
>-|TRBJ1-1|TRBV7-6|TRBD1
CASSPRQGMNTEAFF
TGTGCCAGCAGCCCACGACAGGGGATGAACACTGAAGCTTTCTTT
>-|TRBJ1-2|TRBV28|TRBD1
CASSLSEDRIFFTGYTF
TGTGCCAGCAGTTTATCGGAGGACAGGATTTTTTTTACTGGCTACACCTTC
>-|TRBJ1-5|TRBV6-1|-
CASSEAGGQPQHF
TGTGCCAGCAGTGAAGCGGGGGGTCAGCCCCAGCATTTT
>few|TRBJ2-7|TRBV7-7|-
CASSVEVGYEQYF
TGTGCTAGCAGCGTCGAGGTAGGCTACGAGCAGTACTTC
>few|TRBJ1-2|TRBV7-9|-
CASSFQGNYGYTF
TGTGCCAGCAGCTTCCAGGGGAACTATGGCTACACCTTC
>-|TRBJ1-6|TRBV6-6|-
CASSYPPEGWNSPLHF
TGTGCCAGCAGTTACCCCCCGGAGGGATGGAATTCACCCCTCCACTTT
>-|TRBJ1-4|TRBV19|TRBD1
CASSTGTGEGEKLFF
TGTGCCAGTAGTACCGGGACAGGGGAAGGGGAAAAACTGTTTTTT
>-|TRBJ1-3|TRBV7-9|-
CASSPDTREGGNTIYF
TGTGCCAGCAGCCCGGACACAAGGGAGGGTGGAAACACCATATATTTT
>-|TRBJ2-2|TRBV2|-
CASTVAGQIGELFF
TGTGCCAGCACGGTGGCGGGTCAGATCGGGGAGCTGTTTTTT
>-|TRBJ2-7|TRBV5-1|TRBD2
CASSLGSGSSYEQYF
TGCGCCAGCAGCTTGGGGAGCGGGAGTTCCTACGAGCAGTACTTC
>-|TRBJ1-1|TRBV28|TRBD1
CASIKDRLNTEAFF
TGTGCCAGCATCAAGGACAGGCTGAACACTGAAGCTTTCTTT
>-|TRBJ1-1|TRBV2|TRBD1
CASSGGQGTRNTEAFF
TGTGCCAGCAGTGGTGGACAGGGCACACGGAACACTGAAGCTTTCTTT
>-|TRBJ1-1|TRBV2|-
CASGQENTEAFF
TGTGCCAGCGGGCAAGAGAACACTGAAGCTTTCTTT
>-|TRBJ1-2|TRBV10-2|-
CASSSQGFQGSYGYTF
TGCGCCAGCAGCTCGCAGGGATTCCAGGGGAGCTATGGCTACACCTTC
>-|TRBJ1-1|TRBV4-3|-
CASSQDRMNTEAFF
TGCGCCAGCAGCCAAGATAGAATGAACACTGAAGCTTTCTTT
>-|TRBJ2-5|TRBV7-9|TRBD2
CASSQTSGGPSQYF
TGTGCCAGCAGCCAAACTAGCGGGGGCCCTTCCCAGTACTTC
>-|TRBJ2-5|TRBV27|TRBD1
CASSFLGQGGETQYF
TGTGCCAGCAGTTTCCTAGGACAGGGCGGGGAGACCCAGTACTTC
>-|TRBJ2-7|TRBV2|-
CASTDGQTYEQYF
TGTGCCAGCACGGATGGACAGACCTACGAGCAGTACTTC